The entry below describes one TCR beta chain. The data are from a study of control samples from healthy donors and cancer patients. Sequenced by immunoSEQ multiplex PCR; TCRdb stores in-frame clones only, minus some. The data contain 80,000 or so clones, 85% to 95% of them seen just once; the ten biggest clones take up 5.8%. The V and J ends lost 1 base and 2 bases, in that order; junction bases with no gene match: 3. The germline V gene has CDR1 LGHDT and CDR2 YNNKEL (reference sequence). The CDR3 spans 15 residues. This sequence was found in an older woman in good health. The chain combines TRBV3-1 (or the pseudogene TRBV3-2) with TRBJ2-7, with 9 nucleotides matching TRBD2. Sequencing input: blood. CDR3 coding DNA: TGTGCCAGCAGCCAAGGACTAGCGGCCCCCTACGAGCAGTACTTC. It yields the protein CASSQGLAAPYEQYF.